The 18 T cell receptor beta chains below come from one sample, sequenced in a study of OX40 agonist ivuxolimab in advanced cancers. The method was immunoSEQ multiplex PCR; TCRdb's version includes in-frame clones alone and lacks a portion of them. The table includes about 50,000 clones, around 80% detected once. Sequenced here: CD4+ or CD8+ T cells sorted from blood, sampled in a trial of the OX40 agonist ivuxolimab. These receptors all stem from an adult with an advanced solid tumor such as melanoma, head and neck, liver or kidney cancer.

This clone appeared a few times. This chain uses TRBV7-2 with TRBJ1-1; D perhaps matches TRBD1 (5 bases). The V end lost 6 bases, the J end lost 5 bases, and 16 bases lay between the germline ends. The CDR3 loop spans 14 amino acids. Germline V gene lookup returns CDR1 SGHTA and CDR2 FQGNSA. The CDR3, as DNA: TGTGCCAGCAGTACACAGGCTGATGGGACTGAAGCTTTCTTT. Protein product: CASSTQADGTEAFF.

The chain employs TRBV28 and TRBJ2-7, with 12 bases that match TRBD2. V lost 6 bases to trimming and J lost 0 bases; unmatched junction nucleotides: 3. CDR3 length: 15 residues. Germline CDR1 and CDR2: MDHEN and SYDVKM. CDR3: CASRSSGRASYEQYF. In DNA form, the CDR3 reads TGTGCCAGCAGGTCTAGCGGGAGGGCCTCCTACGAGCAGTACTTC.

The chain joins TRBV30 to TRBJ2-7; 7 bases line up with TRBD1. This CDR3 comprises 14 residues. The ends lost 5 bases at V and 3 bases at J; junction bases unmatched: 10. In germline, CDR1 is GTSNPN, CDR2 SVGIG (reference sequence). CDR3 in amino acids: CAWSGGQLLYEQYF. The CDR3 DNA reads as TGTGCCTGGTCTGGGGGACAGCTTCTCTACGAGCAGTACTTC.

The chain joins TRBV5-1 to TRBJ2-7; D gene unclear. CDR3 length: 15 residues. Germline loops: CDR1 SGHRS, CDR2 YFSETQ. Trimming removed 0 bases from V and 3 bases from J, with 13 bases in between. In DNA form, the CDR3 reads TGCGCCAGCAGCTTGGCGATTCAGGACGGCTACGAGCAGTACTTC. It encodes CASSLAIQDGYEQYF.

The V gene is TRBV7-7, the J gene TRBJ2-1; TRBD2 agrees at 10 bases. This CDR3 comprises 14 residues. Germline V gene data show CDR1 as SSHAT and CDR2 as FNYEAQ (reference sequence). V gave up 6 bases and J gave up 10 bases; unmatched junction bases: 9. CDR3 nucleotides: TGTGCCAGCAGTCTAAGCGGGGGGGGTGACGAGCAGTTCTTC. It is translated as CASSLSGGGDEQFF.

Here the CDR3 reads CASSLAGGLSGANVLTF. The CDR3 DNA is TGCGCCAGCAGCCTCGCCGGGGGGCTATCTGGGGCCAACGTCCTGACTTTC. The V and J genes are TRBV4-1 and TRBJ2-6; maybe TRBD2 (7 bases). The CDR3 runs to 17 residues. Between the trimmed V and J ends, which lost 4 bases and 1 base, there was a span of 14 bases. Germline V gene lookup returns CDR1 MGHRA and CDR2 YSYEKL.

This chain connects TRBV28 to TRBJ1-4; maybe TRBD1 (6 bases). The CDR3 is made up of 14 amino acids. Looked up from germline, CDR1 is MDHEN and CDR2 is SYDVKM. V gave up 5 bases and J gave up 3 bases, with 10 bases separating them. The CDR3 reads CASSSGGPNEKLFF. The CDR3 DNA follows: TGTGCCAGCAGTAGCGGGGGCCCTAATGAAAAACTGTTTTTT.

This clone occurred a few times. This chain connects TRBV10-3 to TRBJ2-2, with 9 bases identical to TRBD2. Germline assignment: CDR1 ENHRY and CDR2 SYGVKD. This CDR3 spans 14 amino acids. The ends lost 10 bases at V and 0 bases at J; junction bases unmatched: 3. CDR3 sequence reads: CANKREANTGELFF. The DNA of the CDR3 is TGTGCCAACAAGCGGGAGGCGAACACCGGGGAGCTGTTTTTT.

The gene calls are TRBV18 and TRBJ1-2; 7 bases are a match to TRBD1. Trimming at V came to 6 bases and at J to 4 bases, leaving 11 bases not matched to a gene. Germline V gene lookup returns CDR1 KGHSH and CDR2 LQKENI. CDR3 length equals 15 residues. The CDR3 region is CASSPLGDSRYGYTF. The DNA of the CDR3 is TGTGCCAGCTCTCCCCTAGGGGACAGCCGCTATGGCTACACCTTC.

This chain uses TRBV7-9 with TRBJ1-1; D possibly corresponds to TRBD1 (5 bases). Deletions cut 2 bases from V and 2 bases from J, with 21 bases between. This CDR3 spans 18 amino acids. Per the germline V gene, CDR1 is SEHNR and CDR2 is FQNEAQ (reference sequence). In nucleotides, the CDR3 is TGTGCCAGCAGCTTACTTGGGACGGTAGATAGATCTAACACTGAAGCTTTCTTT. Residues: CASSLLGTVDRSNTEAFF.

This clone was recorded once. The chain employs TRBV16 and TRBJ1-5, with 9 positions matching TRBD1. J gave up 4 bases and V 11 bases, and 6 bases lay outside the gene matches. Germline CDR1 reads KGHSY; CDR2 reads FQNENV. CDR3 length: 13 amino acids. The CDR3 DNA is TGTGCCGGCGGACAGGGGCGGAATCAGCCCCAGCATTTT. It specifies CAGGQGRNQPQHF.

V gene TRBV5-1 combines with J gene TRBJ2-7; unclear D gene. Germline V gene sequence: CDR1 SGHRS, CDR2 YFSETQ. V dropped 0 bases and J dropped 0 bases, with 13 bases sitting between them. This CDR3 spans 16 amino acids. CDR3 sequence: CASSLGAQKNSYEQYF. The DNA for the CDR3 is TGCGCCAGCAGCTTGGGAGCCCAGAAAAACTCCTACGAGCAGTACTTC.

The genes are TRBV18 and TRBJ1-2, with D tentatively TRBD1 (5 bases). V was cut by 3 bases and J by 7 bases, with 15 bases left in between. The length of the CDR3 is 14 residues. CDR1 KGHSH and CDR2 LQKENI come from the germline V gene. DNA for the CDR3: TGTGCCAGCTCACCGTCTGGGGGGATCAGTGGCTACACCTTC. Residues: CASSPSGGISGYTF.

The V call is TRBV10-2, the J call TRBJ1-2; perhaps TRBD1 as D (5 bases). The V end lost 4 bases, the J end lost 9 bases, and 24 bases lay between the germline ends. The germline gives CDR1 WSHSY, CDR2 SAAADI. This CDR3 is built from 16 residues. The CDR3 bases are TGCGCCAGCAGTGCCAATACAGGTCTCCTCGGGGATAGCTACACCTTC. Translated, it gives CASSANTGLLGDSYTF.

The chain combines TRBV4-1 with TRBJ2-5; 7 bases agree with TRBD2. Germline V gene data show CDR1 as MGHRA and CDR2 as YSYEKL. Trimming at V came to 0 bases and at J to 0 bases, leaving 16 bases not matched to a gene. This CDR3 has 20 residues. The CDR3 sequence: CASSQDFVGGIKTYQETQYF. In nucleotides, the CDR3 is TGCGCCAGCAGCCAAGATTTCGTGGGGGGGATAAAAACGTACCAAGAGACCCAGTACTTC.

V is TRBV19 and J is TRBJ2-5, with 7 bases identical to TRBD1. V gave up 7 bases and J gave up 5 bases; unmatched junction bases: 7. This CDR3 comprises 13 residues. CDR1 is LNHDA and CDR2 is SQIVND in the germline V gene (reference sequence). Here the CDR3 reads CASTRRGQETQYF. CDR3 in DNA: TGTGCCAGTACTAGAAGGGGGCAGGAGACCCAGTACTTC.

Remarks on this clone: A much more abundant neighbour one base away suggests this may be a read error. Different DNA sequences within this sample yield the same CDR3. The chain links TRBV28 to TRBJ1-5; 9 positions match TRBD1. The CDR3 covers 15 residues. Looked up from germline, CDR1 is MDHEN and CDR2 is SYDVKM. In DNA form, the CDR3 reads TGTGCTAGCAGGATTACCGGGACAGGGAATCAGCCCCAGCATTTT. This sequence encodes CASRITGTGNQPQHF.

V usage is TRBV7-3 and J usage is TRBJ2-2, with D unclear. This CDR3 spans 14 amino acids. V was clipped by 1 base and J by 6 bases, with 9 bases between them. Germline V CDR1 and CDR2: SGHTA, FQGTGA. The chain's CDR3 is CASSLSLRAGELFF. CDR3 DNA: TGTGCCAGCAGCTTAAGTCTACGGGCCGGGGAGCTGTTTTTT. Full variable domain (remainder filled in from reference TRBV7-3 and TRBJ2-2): GAGVSQTPSNKVTEKGKYVELRCDPISGHTALYWYRQSLGQGPEFLIYFQGTGAADDSGLPNDRFFAVRPEGSVSTLKIQRTERGDSAVYLCASSLSLRAGELFFGEGSRLTVL.